The entry below describes one T cell receptor (beta chain). The germline V and J ends were trimmed by 5 bases and 3 bases, with 18 bases remaining between them. The CDR3 runs 16 residues. From germline, CDR1 is SGHTA and CDR2 FQGTGA. The study enrolled healthy HIV-negative adults without recent acute infections or vaccinations as donors. This specimen belongs to a study of shared clonotypes between healthy human individuals. Several immunoSEQ plates received, in even portions, the genomic DNA of each subset. Some clones are missing from TCRdb's copy, which holds only in-frame ones; the method was immunoSEQ multiplex PCR. The table shows over 850,000 clones, with more than 75% occurring only once.

J is TRBJ2-3 and V is TRBV7-3; no reliable D call. This clonotype was sampled from a man aged 18 to 30 in good health. Some clones in this sample may be carry-over from other donors' samples. The sequenced sample consisted of memory CD4+ T cells from PBMCs. Regarding subset: CD45RA-negative fraction. The DNA for the CDR3 is TGTGCCAGCAGCCTCTCCCTGGGATCAGGAACAGATACGCAGTATTTT. It is translated as CASSLSLGSGTDTQYF.